A selection of T cell receptor beta chains follows, all from one sample in a study of identical twins. MiXCR, run by TCRdb on the 5' RACE reads, gives a single entry per CDR3 protein. In the table there are about 520,000 distinct CDR3 sequences, 22% of which are singletons. This sample also belongs to another study, concerning T cells expressing NK-cell markers.

What was sequenced was CD4+ T cells sorted from blood. The origin of the receptors is a woman aged 18-29 years in good health. The CDR3 runs from the conserved cysteine through the conserved F or W.

V gene: TRBV18
CDR3 protein: CASSPNQGYNEQFF

V gene: TRBV12-3/TRBV12-4
CDR3 protein: CASSQRESHNEQFF

V gene: TRBV18
CDR3 protein: CASSPQSTPYTEAFF

V gene: TRBV20-1
CDR3 protein: CSASPYSDYGYTF

V gene: TRBV4-1
CDR3 protein: CASSQERASNQPQHF

V gene: TRBV6-1
CDR3 protein: CASSTDSFSNQPQHF

V gene: TRBV7-2
CDR3 protein: CASSPWTYGNEQYF

V gene: TRBV12-5
CDR3 protein: CASGNGRLGLTDTQYF

V gene: TRBV18
CDR3 protein: CASSPPAGWDTDTQYF

V gene: TRBV12-3/TRBV12-4
CDR3 protein: CASRARPQSNTEAFF

V gene: TRBV5-1
CDR3 protein: CASSSPGQEQYF

V gene: TRBV20-1
CDR3 protein: CSATAGTPDANNEQFF

V gene: TRBV20-1
CDR3 protein: CSAAIIGTSDNEQFF

V gene: TRBV5-1
CDR3 protein: CASSLQGDSYEQYF

V gene: TRBV20-1
CDR3 protein: CSARGLGDTEAFF

V gene: TRBV29-1
CDR3 protein: CSVEPLRGEPQHF

V gene: TRBV7-9
CDR3 protein: CASSWPLTSGSYNEQFF

V gene: TRBV7-2
CDR3 protein: CASSLKTGGYNEQFF

V gene: TRBV6-1
CDR3 protein: CASSDDLGPGANVLTF

V gene: TRBV6-1
CDR3 protein: CASSPIRGPPLHF

V gene: TRBV12-3/TRBV12-4
CDR3 protein: CASRNQGNYEQYF

V gene: TRBV5-1
CDR3 protein: CASSKGLAGRTDTQYF

V gene: TRBV7-8
CDR3 protein: CASSLSGGSDEQYF

V gene: TRBV30
CDR3 protein: CAWSYGGAVKNIQYF

V gene: TRBV15
CDR3 protein: CATSREIPGTQLGEQYF

V gene: TRBV7-9
CDR3 protein: CASSKVFPVDTEAFF

V gene: TRBV20-1
CDR3 protein: CSAVAGDNEQFF

V gene: TRBV29-1
CDR3 protein: CSVAWRGLTDTQYF

V gene: TRBV27
CDR3 protein: CASSFTSGSDHEQYF

V gene: TRBV24-1
CDR3 protein: CATSDKFSGELFF

V gene: TRBV12-3/TRBV12-4
CDR3 protein: CASNLRAGYTEAFF

V gene: TRBV6-2/TRBV6-3
CDR3 protein: CASSGTVYGYTF

V gene: TRBV25-1
CDR3 protein: CASSEAGNDNEQFF

V gene: TRBV12-3/TRBV12-4
CDR3 protein: CASSPESHGYTF

V gene: TRBV20-1
CDR3 protein: CSVPDRDNEKLFF

V gene: TRBV5-1
CDR3 protein: CASSLGVGRLASYEQYF

V gene: TRBV5-1
CDR3 protein: CASRLLGQSNTEAFF

V gene: TRBV12-3/TRBV12-4
CDR3 protein: CASSSILAGLSYEQYF

V gene: TRBV7-6
CDR3 protein: CASSLALLETQYF

V gene: TRBV7-2
CDR3 protein: CASCPGGTSYNEQFF

V gene: TRBV5-1
CDR3 protein: CASSLPIGGGVADTQYF

V gene: TRBV6-5
CDR3 protein: CASSPGSRGYTF

V gene: TRBV9
CDR3 protein: CASTRSGHLNTEAFF

V gene: TRBV9
CDR3 protein: CASSAGGSGETQYF

V gene: TRBV12-3/TRBV12-4
CDR3 protein: CASSRDGFYGYTF

V gene: TRBV15
CDR3 protein: CATSRGPLAGVIYEQYF

V gene: TRBV12-3/TRBV12-4
CDR3 protein: CASSLAGQGAWNSPLHF

V gene: TRBV20-1
CDR3 protein: CSARRETTYNEQFF

V gene: TRBV6-1
CDR3 protein: CASSPRTGMRWEQYF

V gene: TRBV7-9
CDR3 protein: CASSIRRQGEGNTEAFF

V gene: TRBV5-1
CDR3 protein: CASSFQGTGRNNSPLHF

V gene: TRBV6-1
CDR3 protein: CASSPGGTGGSKTQYF

V gene: TRBV4-3
CDR3 protein: CASSPEVARNTEAFF

V gene: TRBV11-2
CDR3 protein: CASSLRRGRNTIYF

V gene: TRBV15
CDR3 protein: CATSRADTQYF

V gene: TRBV19
CDR3 protein: CASNLRDSSVYEQYF

V gene: TRBV29-1
CDR3 protein: CSAQTNTGELFF

V gene: TRBV6-1
CDR3 protein: CASGTLGTKKNIQYF

V gene: TRBV20-1
CDR3 protein: CSAGISGFSYEQYF

V gene: TRBV9
CDR3 protein: CASGGGLGTDTQYF